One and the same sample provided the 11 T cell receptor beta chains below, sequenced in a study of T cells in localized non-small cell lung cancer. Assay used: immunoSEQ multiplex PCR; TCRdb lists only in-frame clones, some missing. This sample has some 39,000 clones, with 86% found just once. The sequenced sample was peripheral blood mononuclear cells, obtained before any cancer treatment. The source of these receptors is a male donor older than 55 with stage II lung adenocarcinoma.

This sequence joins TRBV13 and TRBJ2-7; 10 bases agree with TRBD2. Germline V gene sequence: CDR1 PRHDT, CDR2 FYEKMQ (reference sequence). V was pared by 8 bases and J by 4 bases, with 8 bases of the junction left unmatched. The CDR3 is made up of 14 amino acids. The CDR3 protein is CASLQTSGSYEQYF. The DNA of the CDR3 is TGTGCCAGCTTGCAGACTAGCGGGTCTTACGAGCAGTACTTC.

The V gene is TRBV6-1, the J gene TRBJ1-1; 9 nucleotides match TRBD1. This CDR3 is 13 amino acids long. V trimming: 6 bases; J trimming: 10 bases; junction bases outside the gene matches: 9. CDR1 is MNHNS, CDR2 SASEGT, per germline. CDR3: CASRDRGFKAAFF. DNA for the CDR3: TGTGCCAGCAGGGACAGGGGTTTTAAGGCAGCTTTCTTT.

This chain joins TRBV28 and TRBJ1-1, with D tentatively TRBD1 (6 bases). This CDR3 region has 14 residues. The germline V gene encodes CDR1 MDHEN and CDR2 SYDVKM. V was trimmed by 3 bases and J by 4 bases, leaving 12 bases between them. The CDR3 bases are TGTGCCAGCAGTTTTGGGGGCCTAATCACTGAAGCTTTCTTT. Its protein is CASSFGGLITEAFF.

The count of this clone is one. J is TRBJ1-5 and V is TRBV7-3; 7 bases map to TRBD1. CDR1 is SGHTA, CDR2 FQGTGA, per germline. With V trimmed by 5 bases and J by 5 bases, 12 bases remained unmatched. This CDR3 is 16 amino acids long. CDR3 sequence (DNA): TGTGCCAGCAGCCCCCGAGGAGGGGGCGCCGATCAGCCCCAGCATTTT. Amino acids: CASSPRGGGADQPQHF.

The CDR3 here is CATSRGFPGNYGYTF. In DNA, the CDR3 is TGTGCCACCAGCAGAGGGTTCCCAGGGAACTATGGCTACACCTTC. The V call is TRBV15, the J call TRBJ1-2; a possible D gene is TRBD1 (5 bases). This CDR3 region has 15 residues. CDR1 and CDR2 from the germline V gene are LNHNV and YYDKDF (reference sequence). The V end was cut by 1 base, the J end by 2 bases, with 11 bases between.

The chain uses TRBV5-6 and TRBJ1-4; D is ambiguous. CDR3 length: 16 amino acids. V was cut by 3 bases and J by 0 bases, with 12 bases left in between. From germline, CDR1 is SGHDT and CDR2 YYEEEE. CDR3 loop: CASSYFMAATNEKLFF. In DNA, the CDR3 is TGTGCCAGCAGCTACTTTATGGCCGCAACTAATGAAAAACTGTTTTTT.

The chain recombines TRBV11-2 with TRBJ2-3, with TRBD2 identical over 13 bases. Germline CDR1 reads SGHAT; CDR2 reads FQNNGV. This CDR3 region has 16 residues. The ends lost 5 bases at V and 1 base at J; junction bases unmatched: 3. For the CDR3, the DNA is TGTGCCAGCAGCCGGGGGACTAGCGGGGGCACAGATACGCAGTATTTT. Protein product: CASSRGTSGGTDTQYF.

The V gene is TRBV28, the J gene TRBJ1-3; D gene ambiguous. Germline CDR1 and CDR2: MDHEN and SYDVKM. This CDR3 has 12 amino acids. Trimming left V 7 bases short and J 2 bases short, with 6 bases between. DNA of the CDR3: TGTGCCAGCACCCCCGCTGGAAACACCATATATTTT. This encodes CASTPAGNTIYF.

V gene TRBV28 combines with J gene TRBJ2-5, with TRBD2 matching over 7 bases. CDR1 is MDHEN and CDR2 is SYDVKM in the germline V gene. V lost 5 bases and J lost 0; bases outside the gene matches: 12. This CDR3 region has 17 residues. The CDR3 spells CASSRVASGNNQETQYF. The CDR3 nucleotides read TGTGCCAGCAGTCGGGTGGCTAGCGGCAATAACCAAGAGACCCAGTACTTC.

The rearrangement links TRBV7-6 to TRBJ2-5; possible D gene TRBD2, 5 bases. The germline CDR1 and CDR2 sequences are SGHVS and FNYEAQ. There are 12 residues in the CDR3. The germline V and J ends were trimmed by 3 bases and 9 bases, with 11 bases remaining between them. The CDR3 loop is CASSFEGMAQYF. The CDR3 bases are TGTGCCAGCAGCTTCGAGGGTATGGCCCAGTACTTC.

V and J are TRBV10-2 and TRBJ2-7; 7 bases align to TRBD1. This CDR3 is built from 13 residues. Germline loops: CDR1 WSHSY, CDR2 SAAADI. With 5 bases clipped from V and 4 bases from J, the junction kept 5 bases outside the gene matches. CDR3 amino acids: CASSSGQVYEQYF. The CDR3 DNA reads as TGCGCCAGCAGTTCCGGACAGGTATACGAGCAGTACTTC.